This T cell receptor (beta chain) was recorded in a study of human T cells and chemical hapten exposure. The time point denotes: patch test 2, 6 weeks after DPC sensitization. The treatment is: therapeutic diphenylcyclopropenone sensitization with weekly scalp DPC. This CDR3 is 11 amino acids long. Germline-derived CDR1 and CDR2 are MNHNS and SASEGT. V was clipped by 3 bases and J by 5 bases, with 4 bases between them. This clonotype was seen more than once but under ten times. TCRdb passed the RACE reads through MiXCR, listing each CDR3 protein once. The repertoire holds about 50,000 distinct CDR3 sequences, with 9.5% to 10% as singletons.

The sequence was obtained from a woman aged 50 to 65 with alopecia areata. Some clones in this sample may be carry-over from other donors' samples. The sample was whole blood, taken in connection with sensitization to the hapten diphenylcyclopropenone (DPC). This chain links TRBV6-1 with TRBJ2-5; D call uncertain. CDR3 nucleotides: TGTGCCAGCAGTGACGTGGAGACCCAGTACTTC. It is translated as CASSDVETQYF.